The entry below describes one T cell receptor (beta chain). The data stem from a study of blood T cell repertoires in COVID-19. The CDR3 totals 15 residues. In germline, CDR1 is SGHNT, CDR2 YENEEA. Trimming took 2 bases from V and 4 from J; bases not matched to a gene: 5. Sequencing was performed with immunoSEQ multiplex PCR; in TCRdb, only in-frame clones are kept and a portion is missing. The sample includes around 310,000 clones, roughly 89% seen only once; the top ten take around 9%. The V gene is TRBV11-3, the J gene TRBJ2-3, with 8 bases aligning to TRBD1. The specimen was PBMCs or T cells enriched from blood (not recorded which). The receptor comes from a woman under 40 who had recovered from COVID-19. The CDR3 DNA reads TGTGCCAGCAGCTTAATTTCAGGGGGCGCAGATACGCAGTATTTT. Translated: CASSLISGGADTQYF. Variable domain in full (rest from reference TRBV11-3 and TRBJ2-3): EAGVVQSPRYKIIEKKQPVAFWCNPISGHNTLYWYLQNLGQGPELLIRYENEEAVDDSQLPKDRFSAERLKGVDSTLKIQPAELGDSAVYLCASSLISGGADTQYFGPGTRLTVL.